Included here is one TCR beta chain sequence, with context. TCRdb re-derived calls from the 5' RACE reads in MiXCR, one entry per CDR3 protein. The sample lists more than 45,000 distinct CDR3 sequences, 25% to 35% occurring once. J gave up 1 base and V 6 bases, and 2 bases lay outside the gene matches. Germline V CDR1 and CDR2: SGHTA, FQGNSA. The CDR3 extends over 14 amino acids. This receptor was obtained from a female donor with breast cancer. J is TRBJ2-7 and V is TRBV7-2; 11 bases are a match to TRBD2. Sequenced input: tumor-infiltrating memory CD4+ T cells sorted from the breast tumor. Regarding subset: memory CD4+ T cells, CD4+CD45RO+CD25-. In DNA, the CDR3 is TGTGCCAGCAGACTAGCGGGGGATTCCTACGAGCAGTACTTC. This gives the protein CASRLAGDSYEQYF.